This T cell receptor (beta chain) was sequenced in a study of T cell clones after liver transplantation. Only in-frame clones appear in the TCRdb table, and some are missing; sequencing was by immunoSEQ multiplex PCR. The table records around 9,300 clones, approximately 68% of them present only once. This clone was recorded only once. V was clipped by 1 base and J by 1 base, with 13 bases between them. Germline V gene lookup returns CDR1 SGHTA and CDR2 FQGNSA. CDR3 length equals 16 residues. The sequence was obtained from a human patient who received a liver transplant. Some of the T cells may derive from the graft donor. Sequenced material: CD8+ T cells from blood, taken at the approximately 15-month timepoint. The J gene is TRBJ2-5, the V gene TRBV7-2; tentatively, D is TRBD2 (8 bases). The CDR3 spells CASSLDGRGLQETQYF. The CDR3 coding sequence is TGTGCCAGCAGCTTAGACGGGAGGGGGCTCCAAGAGACCCAGTACTTC. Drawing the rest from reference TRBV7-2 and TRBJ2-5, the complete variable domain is GAGVSQSPSNKVTEKGKDVELRCDPISGHTALYWYRQSLGQGLEFLIYFQGNSAPDKSGLPSDRFSAERTGGSVSTLTIQRTQQEDSAVYLCASSLDGRGLQETQYFGPGTRLLVL.